This TCR beta chain was sequenced for a study of technical replicates of blood from a handful of donors. Sequenced by immunoSEQ multiplex PCR; TCRdb stores in-frame clones only, minus some. Of some 71,000 clones listed, around 97% are singletons. The ends lost 4 bases at V and 0 bases at J; junction bases unmatched: 11. The length of the CDR3 is 17 residues. The germline CDR1 and CDR2 sequences are SGHRS and YFSETQ. J is TRBJ1-1 and V is TRBV5-1; 8 bases agree with TRBD1. The material sequenced was T cells isolated from PBMCs. The TCR originated in a human donor in good health. CDR3 in amino acids: CASSPQGATLLNTEAFF. The CDR3 DNA reads TGCGCCAGCAGCCCCCAGGGGGCAACTCTTCTGAACACTGAAGCTTTCTTT.